This T cell receptor beta chain was found in a study of blood T cells in healthy people across ages. With a J-beta primer mix and a sample-barcoded 5' primer, a second PCR ran 7 to 11 cycles. A 12-random-nucleotide template-switch adaptor tagged each cDNA molecule. Via MiXCR, TCRdb re-called the 5' RACE reads, giving one row per CDR3 protein. The repertoire has 1.5 million to 2 million distinct CDR3 sequences, more than 35% of them found once; the top ten carry 23%. Study outcomes and limitations: There was no known CMV status for donors, so expanded clonotype changes were possibly confounded. More naive CD4+ cells and higher diversity were found in long-lived than in aged donors. When one million T cells were used, diversity estimates were thought to be underestimates.

CDR3 size: 15 residues. After removal of 4 bases from V and 7 bases from J, the junction contained 11 bases not matched to a gene. The germline V gene has CDR1 DFQATT and CDR2 SNEGSKA (reference sequence). This clonotype was seen a few times. As yet, its antigen is unknown. This sequence joins TRBV20-1 and TRBJ2-5; 11 nucleotides match TRBD2. The sequencing sample was made of blood. This receptor was obtained from a human donor in good health. As DNA, the CDR3 is TGCAGTGCTACGGGACTAGCGGATCCTGGGTGGACCCAGTACTTC. The encoded protein is CSATGLADPGWTQYF.